These 4 T cell receptor beta chains came from one sample sequenced in a study of technical replicates of blood from several donors. Profiled with immunoSEQ multiplex PCR; TCRdb holds only in-frame clones, not every one. The sample includes approximately 100,000 clones, under 97% seen only once; the top ten take approximately 0.23%. Input material: T cells isolated from PBMCs. These receptors were taken from a human donor in good health.

Details on this clone: A read error may produce the germline difference seen at one junction end. The J gene is TRBJ1-2, the V gene TRBV4-1, with D possibly matching TRBD1 (6 bases). The germline V gene encodes CDR1 MGHRA and CDR2 YSYEKL. The CDR3 covers 17 residues. The CDR3 sequence: CASSQEQGAQTKYGYTF. Here the CDR3 DNA reads TGCGCCAGCAGCCAGGAACAGGGAGCCCAAACTAAATATGGCTACACCTTC.

This clone turned up a few times. CDR3 loop: CASSYRRNTEAFF. The CDR3 nucleotides read TGTGCCAGCAGTTACCGTAGGAACACTGAAGCTTTCTTT. The chain is built from TRBV6-5 and TRBJ1-1; D uncertain. Trimming removed 2 bases at V and 1 base at J, with 5 bases between. Looked up from germline, CDR1 is MNHEY and CDR2 is SVGAGI. This CDR3 is built from 13 residues.

The chain uses TRBV15 and TRBJ1-2; a weak D match, TRBD1 (5 bases). Trimming left V 1 base short and J 6 bases short, with 9 bases between. CDR3 length: 13 amino acids. CDR1 and CDR2 (germline): LNHNV, YYDKDF (reference sequence). The CDR3 is CATSRGGVDGYTF. The CDR3 bases are TGTGCCACCAGCAGAGGGGGCGTGGATGGCTACACCTTC.

J is TRBJ1-2 and V is TRBV6-6, with TRBD1 matching 7 bases. The CDR3 sequence is 16 residues long. Germline CDR1 reads MNHNY; CDR2 reads SVGAGI (reference sequence). With V trimmed by 5 bases and J by 1 base, 10 bases remained unmatched. The CDR3 region is CASSNTGQPVNYGYTF. The CDR3 nucleotides are TGTGCCAGCAGTAACACGGGACAGCCCGTTAACTATGGCTACACCTTC.